This T cell receptor beta chain comes out of a study of T cell repertoires in cytomegalovirus infection. Study background: The authors relied on CMV epitopes, both recently identified HLA-C-restricted and well-studied HLA-B-restricted. An indication of both CMV infection and matching HLA type came from public TCR beta signatures.

Study findings and constraints: What dominated the ex vivo response were HLA-C-restricted CMV-specific TCR beta clonotypes. Cumulative frequency (of public TCR beta family members) identified carriers of CMV plus the relevant HLA.

TCRdb re-called the reads through MiXCR, storing one row per CDR3 protein. The sample has some 800,000 distinct CDR3 sequences; less than 35% are singletons. The germline V and J ends were trimmed by 0 bases and 7 bases, with 14 bases remaining between them. CDR3 length: 14 amino acids. Germline V lookup: CDR1 SGHDT, CDR2 YYEEEE. To note about this clonotype: Its antigen is not identified.

This clonotype was obtained from a human donor in good health (CMV status not recorded). Some clones in this sample may be carry-over from other donors' samples. Here the sequenced sample was cultured CD8+ T cells from PBMCs, taken from culture after CMV antigen stimulation. The V gene is TRBV5-6, the J gene TRBJ2-7; possibly TRBD2 for D (5 bases). The CDR3 coding sequence is TGTGCCAGCAGCTTGGATTCTAGGCCGGGGGAGCAGTACGTC. Translation gives CASSLDSRPGEQYV.